Below are 26 T cell receptor beta chains sequenced from a single sample in a study of T-cell reconstitution after alpha-beta-depleted transplantation in children. Unique molecular identifiers featured in how the TCRbeta library was prepared. TCRdb re-called the PCR reads with MiXCR, one entry per CDR3 protein. Among about 980,000 distinct CDR3 sequences listed, around 30% were seen once. This specimen consisted of PBMCs, mostly from graft donor cells, obtained 360 days after TCRalphabeta/CD19-depleted stem cell transplant. Every receptor here comes from a boy under two years old who had a stem cell transplant for SCID, so the T cells may come from the graft donor.

The chain employs TRBV5-1 and TRBJ2-2; D tentatively fits TRBD1 or TRBD2 (5 bases each). This CDR3 is 16 amino acids long. Trimming cost V 0 bases and J 0 bases, with 9 bases left between them. Germline V lookup: CDR1 SGHRS, CDR2 YFSETQ. The CDR3 region has the DNA TGCGCCAGCAGCTTGGACCCGGGACCGAACACCGGGGAGCTGTTTTTT. Translated: CASSLDPGPNTGELFF.

This chain uses TRBV11-1 with TRBJ2-3; 14 bases align to TRBD2. V was pared by 0 bases and J by 7 bases, with 9 bases of the junction left unmatched. Germline V gene lookup returns CDR1 SGHAT and CDR2 FQDESV (reference sequence). The CDR3 covers 18 residues. Written as DNA, the CDR3 is TGTGCCAGCAGCTTAGCGGCCGGGACTAGCGGGGGACCATATACGCAGTATTTT. The encoded protein is CASSLAAGTSGGPYTQYF.

The genes are TRBV7-6 and TRBJ2-6; D could derive from TRBD1 or TRBD2 (5 bases each). CDR3 length: 19 amino acids. The germline V gene encodes CDR1 SGHVS and CDR2 FNYEAQ. V shed 0 bases and J shed 4 bases, with 19 bases lying between them. CDR3 in amino acids: CASSLASGRDAAGANVLTF. The CDR3, as DNA: TGTGCCAGCAGCTTAGCGTCCGGCAGGGACGCGGCAGGGGCCAACGTCCTGACTTTC.

The V call is TRBV3-1, the J call TRBJ2-7; 8 positions match TRBD2. The length of the CDR3 is 16 residues. Germline V CDR1 and CDR2: LGHDT, YNNKEL (reference sequence). The junction had 12 bases not matched to a gene; V was cut back by 2 bases and J by 6 bases. CDR3 in DNA: TGTGCCAGCAGCCAAAGGCAACCGGGACTAGAAGGCGAGCAGTACTTC. Its translation is CASSQRQPGLEGEQYF.

This CDR3 is CASTLLGQGYFF. The CDR3 region has the DNA TGTGCCAGCACCCTACTTGGGCAGGGATACTTCTTC. This chain links TRBV25-1 with TRBJ2-1; TRBD1 is a possible D gene (5 bases). The ends were cut back, 7 bases at V and 16 bases at J, with 20 bases in the middle. This CDR3 is 12 amino acids long. Germline CDR1 and CDR2: MGHDK and SYGVNS.

DNA for the CDR3: TGTGCCAGCAGCCAAGAACCCGGGGGGGCAGGAGAGACCCAGTACTTC. This gives the protein CASSQEPGGAGETQYF. J is TRBJ2-5 and V is TRBV4-2; 8 nucleotides line up with TRBD2. The trim removed 0 bases at V and 4 bases at J, leaving 7 bases unmatched. CDR1 and CDR2 from the germline V gene are LGHNA and YNFKEQ. The CDR3 consists of 16 residues.

The V call is TRBV4-1, the J call TRBJ2-1; D possibly corresponds to TRBD2 (6 bases). The ends were cut back, 4 bases at V and 6 bases at J, with 22 bases in the middle. The length of the CDR3 is 17 residues. Germline loops: CDR1 MGHRA, CDR2 YSYEKL. CDR3 coding DNA: TGCGCCAGCAGCCCCGCCCCACTAGCCCTCTCGCTCAATGAGCAGTTCTTC. Translation gives CASSPAPLALSLNEQFF.

J is TRBJ1-1 and V is TRBV27, with unresolved D. Trimming removed 3 bases at V and 3 bases at J, with 8 bases between. The CDR3 length is 13 residues. CDR1 is MNHEY, CDR2 SMNVEV, per germline (reference sequence). CDR3 amino acids: CASSFSRHTEAFF. The CDR3 DNA follows: TGTGCCAGCAGTTTTTCTCGGCACACTGAAGCTTTCTTT.

This clonotype was recorded a few times. The V and J genes are TRBV25-1 and TRBJ2-7; D is perhaps TRBD2 (6 bases). The CDR3 spans 14 residues. Trimming removed 4 bases from V and 4 bases from J, with 14 bases in between. Germline-derived CDR1 and CDR2 are MGHDK and SYGVNS. The CDR3 coding sequence is TGTGCCAGCAGTGGCCGTGGACGGGAGTACGAGCAGTACTTC. It codes for CASSGRGREYEQYF.

V is TRBV20-1 and J is TRBJ2-4; 10 bases are a match to TRBD1. Germline CDR1 and CDR2: DFQATT and SNEGSKA (reference sequence). This CDR3 is built from 15 residues. V lost 4 bases and J lost 4; bases outside the gene matches: 7. CDR3 coding DNA: TGCAGTGCTATCCGACAGGGGGCTCCAAAAAACATTCAGTACTTC. Protein product: CSAIRQGAPKNIQYF.

This clonotype was found many times. Relative to the germline gene, one junction end is altered; a read error may explain this. The rearrangement joins TRBV5-1 to TRBJ1-1; D is unresolved. Per germline, CDR1 SGHRS and CDR2 YFSETQ. The CDR3 is 14 residues long. The CDR3 coding sequence is TGCGCCAGCAGCCCCCTGACCGTTAACACTGAGGCTTTCTTT. This translates into CASSPLTVNTEAFF.

This clonotype occurred once. The rearrangement links TRBV29-1 to TRBJ2-4; TRBD1 matches 7 bases. Germline trimming cut 5 bases from V and 1 base from J; bases unmatched to any gene: 2. The CDR3 runs 13 residues. Germline V gene data show CDR1 as SQVTM and CDR2 as ANQGSEA. DNA for the CDR3: TGCAGCGTTAAGGGACAGGCCAAAAACATTCAGTACTTC. It yields the protein CSVKGQAKNIQYF.

A few counts support this clonotype. V is TRBV20-1 and J is TRBJ2-7; D perhaps matches TRBD2 (7 bases). The ends were cut back, 5 bases at V and 2 bases at J, with 16 bases in the middle. The germline gives CDR1 DFQATT, CDR2 SNEGSKA (reference sequence). CDR3 size: 14 residues. The CDR3 is CSAPTGRETYEQYF. The CDR3 region has the DNA TGCAGTGCTCCTACAGGGCGGGAGACCTACGAGCAGTACTTC.

The chain employs TRBV27 and TRBJ2-7, with D unresolved. Germline lookup yields CDR1 MNHEY and CDR2 SMNVEV (reference sequence). The CDR3 has 14 amino acids. Trimming took off 4 bases at V and 4 bases at J, with 14 bases between the two ends. The CDR3 loop is CASSWAPEAYEQYF. For the CDR3, the DNA is TGTGCCAGCAGTTGGGCACCAGAAGCTTACGAGCAGTACTTC.

The V gene is TRBV7-2, the J gene TRBJ2-3; D is undetermined. V dropped 5 bases and J dropped 0 bases, with 12 bases sitting between them. Looked up from germline, CDR1 is SGHTA and CDR2 is FQGNSA. CDR3 length equals 15 residues. The CDR3 reads CASSGLRASTDTQYF. DNA for the CDR3: TGTGCCAGCAGCGGTCTTCGGGCAAGCACAGATACGCAGTATTTT. The whole variable domain, filled in from reference TRBV7-2 and TRBJ2-3, reads GAGVSQSPSNKVTEKGKDVELRCDPISGHTALYWYRQSLGQGLEFLIYFQGNSAPDKSGLPSDRFSAERTGGSVSTLTIQRTQQEDSAVYLCASSGLRASTDTQYFGPGTRLTVL.

This clonotype was seen only a few times. The chain couples TRBV5-1 to TRBJ1-1, with 10 bases that match TRBD1. Germline trimming cut 2 bases from V and 7 bases from J; bases unmatched to any gene: 8. The germline gives CDR1 SGHRS, CDR2 YFSETQ. The CDR3 contains 15 residues. CDR3 nucleotide sequence: TGCGCCAGCAGCTTAGTGAGACAGGGGGCCGGTGAAGCTTTCTTT. Amino acids: CASSLVRQGAGEAFF.

V usage is TRBV2 and J usage is TRBJ2-1, with 10 bases identical to TRBD2. This CDR3 has 12 residues. Germline CDR1 SNHLY, CDR2 FYNNEI. V lost 4 bases, J lost 13 bases, and 4 bases stayed unmatched. In DNA form, the CDR3 reads TGTGCCAGCAGTGGGACTAGCGGACTACAGTTCTTC. It translates to CASSGTSGLQFF.

This clonotype showed up just once. The conserved phenylalanine or tryptophan is not found at the CDR3 terminus, so this likely reflects a read error. The chain recombines TRBV7-2 with TRBJ1-1; D ambiguous. Trimming took 7 bases from V and 1 from J, leaving 19 bases between them. The CDR3 is 16 residues long. In germline, CDR1 is SGHTA, CDR2 FQGNSA. CDR3 residues: CASTSADGSSNTEAFY. The CDR3 nucleotides are TGTGCCAGCACCAGCGCGGACGGGTCCTCGAACACTGAAGCTTTCTAT.

This clonotype was seen only a few times. The chain uses TRBV10-3 and TRBJ1-1; perhaps TRBD1 as D (6 bases). The V gene's germline CDR1 is ENHRY and CDR2 SYGVKD. CDR3 length: 15 amino acids. V was clipped by 5 bases and J by 0 bases, with 13 bases between them. CDR3 protein: CAISRRGAMNTEAFF. CDR3 in DNA: TGTGCCATCAGTCGGAGGGGGGCTATGAACACTGAAGCTTTCTTT.

This clonotype was detected a few times. The chain combines TRBV12-3 or TRBV12-4 with TRBJ2-4; D not certain. V was cut by 3 bases and J by 13 bases, with 13 bases left in between. The CDR3 is made up of 12 amino acids. CDR3 sequence: CASSFYREVQYF. The CDR3 nucleotides are TGTGCCAGCAGTTTTTACCGAGAAGTCCAGTACTTC.

The V gene is TRBV21-1, the J gene TRBJ1-3. TRBV21-1 is a recognized pseudogene. The CDR3 has 20 amino acids. CDR3 coding DNA: TGTGCCAGCCCAAAGGAAGAACGGGAGGTACGGGGAGTCTCTGGAAACACCATATATTTT. Translating it yields CASPKEEREVRGVSGNTIYF.

This clonotype has just a few counts. The chain joins TRBV5-1 to TRBJ1-1; the match to TRBD1 covers 8 bases. The V gene end was trimmed by 3 bases and the J gene end by 6 bases; junction bases not matched to a gene: 10. From germline, CDR1 is SGHRS and CDR2 YFSETQ. This CDR3 is built from 15 residues. Here the CDR3 DNA reads TGCGCCAGCAGCTGGGTGACAGGGGCTCGCGCTGAAGCTTTCTTT. It codes for CASSWVTGARAEAFF.

This clonotype has a handful of counts. The J gene is TRBJ2-7, the V gene TRBV12-3 or TRBV12-4; TRBD1 is a possible D gene (6 bases). CDR3 length: 13 amino acids. V lost 7 bases and J 2 bases, leaving 12 bases between the germline ends. CDR3 amino acids: CASTATGPYEQYF. The CDR3 coding sequence is TGTGCCAGCACCGCGACAGGACCCTACGAGCAGTACTTC.

The chain is built from TRBV7-6 and TRBJ2-1, with 10 bases fitting TRBD2. Germline CDR1 is SGHVS and CDR2 is FNYEAQ. J gave up 4 bases and V 6 bases, and 9 bases lay outside the gene matches. This CDR3 comprises 16 residues. CDR3 DNA sequence: TGTGCCAGCAGGAGAGCGGGGGGGCCGGCGTACAATGAGCAGTTCTTC. This translates into CASRRAGGPAYNEQFF.

This clonotype was seen at least ten times. The J gene is TRBJ2-7, the V gene TRBV5-1; a weak D match, TRBD1 (5 bases). The CDR3 has 13 amino acids. CDR1 and CDR2 from the germline V gene are SGHRS and YFSETQ. Between the trimmed V and J ends, which lost 2 bases and 7 bases, there was a span of 13 bases. The CDR3: CASSFTGTREQYF. In DNA form, the CDR3 reads TGCGCCAGCAGCTTTACAGGAACGCGTGAGCAGTACTTC. Complete variable domain (other parts from reference TRBV5-1 and TRBJ2-7): KAGVTQTPRYLIKTRGQQVTLSCSPISGHRSVSWYQQTPGQGLQFLFEYFSETQRNKGNFPGRFSGRQFSNSRSEMNVSTLELGDSALYLCASSFTGTREQYFGPGTRLTVT.

This chain joins TRBV4-2 and TRBJ1-1, with 7 bases lining up with TRBD1. The CDR3 loop spans 15 amino acids. J lost 1 base, V lost 4 bases, and 6 bases had no gene match. Germline CDR1 reads LGHNA; CDR2 reads YNFKEQ. For the CDR3, the DNA is TGTGCCAGCAGCCTTACAGGACAGGCGAACACTGAAGCTTTCTTT. It translates to CASSLTGQANTEAFF.